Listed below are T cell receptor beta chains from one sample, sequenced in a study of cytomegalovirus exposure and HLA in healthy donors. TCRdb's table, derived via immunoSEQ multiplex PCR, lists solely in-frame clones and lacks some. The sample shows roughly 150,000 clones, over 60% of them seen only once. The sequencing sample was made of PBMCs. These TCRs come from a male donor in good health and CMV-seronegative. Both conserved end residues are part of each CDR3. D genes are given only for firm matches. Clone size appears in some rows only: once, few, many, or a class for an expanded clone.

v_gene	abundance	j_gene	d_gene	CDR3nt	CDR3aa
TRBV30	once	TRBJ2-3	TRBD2	TGTGCCTGGAGTGCGGGACTAGTGGGCACAGATACGCAGTATTTT	CAWSAGLVGTDTQYF
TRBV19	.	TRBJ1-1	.	TGTGCCAGTAGACCACGCCGGGAGGGCAACACTGAAGCTTTCTTT	CASRPRREGNTEAFF
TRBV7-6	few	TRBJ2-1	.	TGTGCCAGCAGCTTAGGGGGCCGAGGGGGTGAGCAGTTCTTC	CASSLGGRGGEQFF
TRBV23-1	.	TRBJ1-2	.	TGCGCCAGCAGTCATAAGTACGGCGGGGATCCACCGCTCTATGGCTACACCTTC	CASSHKYGGDPPLYGYTF
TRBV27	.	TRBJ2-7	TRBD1	TGTGCCAGCAGTCCGGGGACAGGGGGCTACGAGCAGTACTTC	CASSPGTGGYEQYF
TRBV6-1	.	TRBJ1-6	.	TGTGCCAGCAGTGACAGGGCGGAGATTTCACCCCTCCACTTT	CASSDRAEISPLHF
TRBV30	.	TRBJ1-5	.	TGTGCCTGGAGTGTAGGGGGTCGTGAGTTGCAGCCCCAGCATTTT	CAWSVGGRELQPQHF
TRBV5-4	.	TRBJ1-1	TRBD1	TGTGCCAGCAGGAATGATAGGCGGACAGGGCGTACTGAAGCTTTCTTT	CASRNDRRTGRTEAFF
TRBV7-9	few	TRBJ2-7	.	TGTGCCAGCAGCCCCGGGGGTTACGAGCAGTACTTC	CASSPGGYEQYF
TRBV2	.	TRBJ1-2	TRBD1	TGTGCCAGCAGTGTACAGGGGTGGTATGGCTACACCTTC	CASSVQGWYGYTF
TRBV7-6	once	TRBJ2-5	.	TGTGCCAGCAGCCAAGGGGACATCGAGACCCAGTACTTC	CASSQGDIETQYF
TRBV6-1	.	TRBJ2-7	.	TGTGCCAGCACCAGGGTAGCGGCCTCCTACGAGCAGTACTTC	CASTRVAASYEQYF